The 20 T cell receptor beta chains below were found in one sample sequenced in a study of cytomegalovirus exposure and HLA in healthy donors. The PCR ran on 60 Vbeta and 13 Jbeta primers. The method was immunoSEQ multiplex PCR; TCRdb's version includes in-frame clones alone and lacks a portion of them. The sample totals about 200,000 clones. Material: PBMCs. The source is a boy between 10 and 17 years old in good health and CMV-seronegative.

The chain uses TRBV7-3 and TRBJ2-1; 9 nucleotides line up with TRBD1. V was pared by 5 bases and J by 3 bases, with 5 bases of the junction left unmatched. CDR3 size: 15 residues. Germline values: CDR1 SGHTA, CDR2 FQGTGA. The CDR3 loop reads CASSQDRGFYNEQFF. CDR3 sequence (DNA): TGTGCCAGCAGCCAAGACAGGGGGTTCTACAATGAGCAGTTCTTC.

This chain links TRBV7-9 with TRBJ2-7, with 8 bases matching TRBD1. Germline CDR1 SEHNR, CDR2 FQNEAQ (reference sequence). The CDR3 length is 17 residues. After removal of 1 base from V and 4 bases from J, the junction contained 12 bases not matched to a gene. The CDR3 bases are TGTGCCAGCAGCTTAGGAGGACAGGGCCCGCCGCCTTACGAGCAGTACTTC. Protein sequence: CASSLGGQGPPPYEQYF. The complete variable domain, with remaining parts taken from reference TRBV7-9 and TRBJ2-7, reads DTGVSQNPRHKITKRGQNVTFRCDPISEHNRLYWYRQTLGQGPEFLTYFQNEAQLEKSRLLSDRFSAERPKGSFSTLEIQRTEQGDSAMYLCASSLGGQGPPPYEQYFGPGTRLTVT.

V usage is TRBV7-6 and J usage is TRBJ2-5; D perhaps matches TRBD2 (5 bases). Germline values: CDR1 SGHVS, CDR2 FNYEAQ. The CDR3 covers 13 residues. V was trimmed by 3 bases and J by 3 bases, leaving 8 bases between them. The CDR3 bases are TGTGCCAGCAGCTTTTCGAGGGAAGAGACCCAGTACTTC. Residues: CASSFSREETQYF.

The CDR3 bases are TGCAGCGTTGCCCCACGTGGGGCGCAGGGTTACGAGCAGTACTTC. Translation: CSVAPRGAQGYEQYF. The chain carries TRBV29-1 and TRBJ2-7; tentative D call: TRBD1 (5 bases). CDR1 is SQVTM and CDR2 is ANQGSEA in the germline V gene. This CDR3 has 15 amino acids. Trimming shortened V by 4 bases and J by 4 bases, and 20 bases separated the two germline ends.

The rearrangement joins TRBV5-1 to TRBJ2-5, with 8 bases matching TRBD1. The end of the DNA fits TRBJ2-7 better, so the J call may be wrong. The CDR3 is 13 residues long. Germline CDR1 reads SGHRS; CDR2 reads YFSETQ. CDR3 DNA: TGCGCCAGCAGCTTGCAGGGGGCAAACGAGCAGTACTTC. This encodes CASSLQGANEQYF.

The chain joins TRBV19 to TRBJ1-1; D gene uncertain. The germline V gene has CDR1 LNHDA and CDR2 SQIVND (reference sequence). V lost 5 bases and J lost 0, with 10 bases in between. The CDR3 totals 14 residues. The chain's CDR3 is CASSGGRLNTEAFF. In DNA, the CDR3 is TGTGCCAGTAGTGGAGGACGGTTGAACACTGAAGCTTTCTTT.

V and J are TRBV19 and TRBJ1-5; possibly TRBD1 for D (6 bases). The CDR3 runs 13 residues. Germline-derived CDR1 and CDR2 are LNHDA and SQIVND (reference sequence). V gave up 4 bases and J gave up 2 bases, with 6 bases separating them. The CDR3 region has the DNA TGTGCCAGTAGTAAGGGGGGCAATCAGCCCCAGCATTTT. This sequence encodes CASSKGGNQPQHF.

This sequence joins TRBV2 and TRBJ1-5; D perhaps matches TRBD1 (6 bases). Germline CDR1 and CDR2: SNHLY and FYNNEI. The CDR3 sequence is 16 residues long. V gave up 2 bases and J gave up 7 bases, with 18 bases separating them. The CDR3 DNA is TGTGCCAGCAGTGAACGGGGTCAGGGGTTGGGCCAGCCCCAGCATTTT. Amino acids: CASSERGQGLGQPQHF.

This chain links TRBV4-1 with TRBJ2-7, with 9 bases that match TRBD1. The germline CDR1 and CDR2 sequences are MGHRA and YSYEKL. The CDR3 is made up of 14 amino acids. V shed 5 bases and J 2 bases; nucleotides not matched to a gene: 4. In nucleotides, the CDR3 is TGCGCCAGCAGCTCCCGACAGGGGGCCTACGAGCAGTACTTC. Translation gives CASSSRQGAYEQYF.

The rearrangement uses TRBV19 and TRBJ1-4; D is unresolved. The CDR3 contains 15 residues. Trimming cost V 2 bases and J 7 bases, with 14 bases left between them. The germline gives CDR1 LNHDA, CDR2 SQIVND (reference sequence). CDR3 DNA sequence: TGTGCCAGTAGTATAATAACGGGAGGTTCTGAAAAACTGTTTTTT. Its protein product is CASSIITGGSEKLFF.

This chain uses TRBV9 with TRBJ2-3, with unresolved D. Trimming cost V 3 bases and J 10 bases, with 9 bases left between them. The length of the CDR3 is 11 residues. The germline V gene encodes CDR1 SGDLS and CDR2 YYNGEE. The CDR3 DNA is TGTGCCAGCAGCGACCACTCGGCGCAGTATTTT. Translated, it gives CASSDHSAQYF.

This chain links TRBV11-2 with TRBJ1-6; 8 bases are a match to TRBD1. This CDR3 spans 15 amino acids. The trim removed 6 bases at V and 13 bases at J, leaving 14 bases unmatched. Germline values: CDR1 SGHAT, CDR2 FQNNGV. CDR3 DNA: TGTGCCAGCAGAAGACCCGGGACAGGTATCTCTCCCCTCCACTTT. Its protein product is CASRRPGTGISPLHF.

The chain is built from TRBV6-5 and TRBJ2-7, with D possibly TRBD1 on 6 matching bases. Germline values: CDR1 MNHEY, CDR2 SVGAGI. The CDR3 totals 12 residues. CDR3 in DNA: TGTGCGACAGGAGACACTTCCTACGAGCAGTACTTC. Translation: CATGDTSYEQYF.

The chain recombines TRBV5-4 with TRBJ2-3; 14 bases align to TRBD2. Germline CDR1 reads SGHNT; CDR2 reads YYREEE (reference sequence). Germline trimming cut 2 bases from V and 5 bases from J; bases unmatched to any gene: 7. This CDR3 contains 17 residues. In DNA, the CDR3 is TGTGCCAGCAGCTTACGACTAGCGGGGGGGCCGGAAGATACGCAGTATTTT. The encoded protein is CASSLRLAGGPEDTQYF.

As DNA, the CDR3 is TGTGCCAGCAGTCCAACCGGGACTAGCGGGGACAATGAGCAGTTCTTC. This translates into CASSPTGTSGDNEQFF. The chain recombines TRBV6-4 with TRBJ2-1; 13 bases fit TRBD2. The V gene's germline CDR1 is MRHNA and CDR2 SNTAGT. The CDR3 covers 16 residues. V was clipped by 5 bases and J by 5 bases; unmatched bases: 6.

The chain employs TRBV5-5 and TRBJ1-5, with D possibly TRBD1 on 5 matching bases. The CDR3 is 14 amino acids. Germline V gene data show CDR1 as SGHKS and CDR2 as YYEKEE (reference sequence). V dropped 9 bases and J dropped 6 bases, with 19 bases sitting between them. CDR3 in DNA: TGTGCCACCCCGACCGGGCAGGGTTTTCAGCCCCAGCATTTT. This encodes CATPTGQGFQPQHF.

This chain joins TRBV10-3 and TRBJ2-7; 8 bases line up with TRBD1. Germline lookup yields CDR1 ENHRY and CDR2 SYGVKD. The ends lost 4 bases at V and 5 bases at J; junction bases unmatched: 13. The CDR3 is made up of 16 amino acids. CDR3 in DNA: TGTGCCATCAGTGGACGAAGGACAGGGAGGCTAGACGAGCAGTACTTC. Its protein is CAISGRRTGRLDEQYF.

The chain carries TRBV10-3 and TRBJ2-2, with 11 bases identical to TRBD2. The junction had 7 bases not matched to a gene; V was cut back by 2 bases and J by 8 bases. There are 16 residues in the CDR3. Germline V gene sequence: CDR1 ENHRY, CDR2 SYGVKD. CDR3 sequence reads: CAISEPSGGFTGELFF. As DNA, the CDR3 is TGTGCCATCAGTGAGCCTAGCGGGGGGTTTACGGGGGAGCTGTTTTTT.

As regards this clone: At one end, the junction sequence differs from germline, possibly due to a read error. The chain recombines TRBV19 with TRBJ1-5; 11 nucleotides match TRBD1. Germline V gives CDR1 LNHDA, CDR2 SQIVND (reference sequence). The CDR3 extends over 12 amino acids. CDR3 DNA: TGTGCCAGTAGTAACCCCGGGACAGGGGGGGTTTTT. This gives the protein CASSNPGTGGVF.

The chain uses TRBV11-2 and TRBJ1-5, with a weak D call TRBD1 (6 bases). Looked up from germline, CDR1 is SGHAT and CDR2 is FQNNGV. There are 15 residues in the CDR3. The V and J ends lost 2 bases and 6 bases respectively, with 14 bases between them. CDR3 in amino acids: CASSLQGGGGQPQHF. The CDR3 nucleotides read TGTGCCAGCAGCTTACAAGGGGGAGGGGGTCAGCCCCAGCATTTT.